One and the same sample provided the 20 T cell receptor beta chains below, sequenced in a study of a mutant IDH1 vaccine in newly diagnosed glioma. Time point described: week 5, during vaccination. Topical imiquimod was applied with each vaccine dose, which held 300 ug of mutant IDH1 20-mer peptide. Libraries were prepared by immunoSEQ multiplex PCR; TCRdb keeps only in-frame clonotypes and omits some of them. The sample carries roughly 30,000 clones, roughly 90% recorded once. These receptors have no known antigen. The sequencing used PBMCs, collected from a glioma patient whose treatment included an IDH1 peptide vaccine. These receptors were collected from a man in his late teens or twenties with glioma.

The chain links TRBV27 to TRBJ1-5, with 7 bases matching TRBD1. There are 17 residues in the CDR3. V was clipped by 2 bases and J by 3 bases; unmatched bases: 10. Germline CDR1 is MNHEY and CDR2 is SMNVEV (reference sequence). The CDR3 loop is CASSLGPRTGHNQPQHF. CDR3 DNA: TGTGCCAGCAGTTTAGGCCCCCGGACAGGCCACAATCAGCCCCAGCATTTT.

This clone was detected only a few times. This chain links TRBV30 with TRBJ2-3; the D is unclear. The germline V gene encodes CDR1 GTSNPN and CDR2 SVGIG (reference sequence). Deletions cut 2 bases from V and 2 bases from J, with 8 bases between. The CDR3 length is 13 residues. The CDR3 protein is CAWSLGATDTQYF. The DNA for the CDR3 is TGTGCCTGGAGTTTAGGCGCCACAGATACGCAGTATTTT. The variable domain in full, completed from reference TRBV30 and TRBJ2-3, reads SQTIHQWPATLVQPVGSPLSLECTVEGTSNPNLYWYRQAAGRGLQLLFYSVGIGQISSEVPQNLSASRPQDRQFILSSKKLLLSDSGFYLCAWSLGATDTQYFGPGTRLTVL.

The chain uses TRBV2 and TRBJ2-7; D remains ambiguous. CDR3 length: 13 amino acids. Per the germline V gene, CDR1 is SNHLY and CDR2 is FYNNEI. Trimming removed 5 bases from V and 3 bases from J, with 11 bases in between. CDR3 loop: CASSLGNYYEQYF. In nucleotides, the CDR3 is TGTGCCAGCAGTCTTGGGAACTACTACGAGCAGTACTTC.

This sequence joins TRBV9 and TRBJ2-2; D possibly corresponds to TRBD2 (5 bases). Trimming took off 6 bases at V and 1 base at J, with 16 bases between the two ends. This CDR3 is built from 16 residues. The germline gives CDR1 SGDLS, CDR2 YYNGEE. The CDR3 loop is CASTPTGGRNTGELFF. The CDR3 bases are TGTGCCAGCACCCCCACCGGCGGGCGGAACACCGGGGAGCTGTTTTTT.

The chain is built from TRBV6-5 and TRBJ1-2, with TRBD1 as a possible D gene (6 bases). The CDR3 covers 16 residues. Trimming removed 0 bases at V and 4 bases at J, with 15 bases between. The germline V gene has CDR1 MNHEY and CDR2 SVGAGI. Written as DNA, the CDR3 is TGTGCCAGCAGTTACTCGATGAGCGGCAGGGGCTATGGCTACACCTTC. Translating it yields CASSYSMSGRGYGYTF.

This chain links TRBV30 with TRBJ2-7; 10 nucleotides line up with TRBD2. The V and J ends lost 1 base and 0 bases, in that order; junction bases with no gene match: 3. Germline assignment: CDR1 GTSNPN and CDR2 SVGIG (reference sequence). The CDR3 covers 15 residues. The CDR3: CAWSASSGSSYEQYF. In DNA, the CDR3 is TGTGCCTGGAGTGCATCTAGCGGGAGCTCCTACGAGCAGTACTTC.

This clone was counted a few times. This sequence joins TRBV5-1 and TRBJ1-1; 9 nucleotides match TRBD1. This CDR3 is 14 amino acids long. J lost 4 bases, V lost 4 bases, and 5 bases had no gene match. CDR1 and CDR2 (germline): SGHRS, YFSETQ. This CDR3 is CASSLGQGGTEAFF. The CDR3 DNA follows: TGCGCCAGCAGCCTGGGACAGGGAGGCACTGAAGCTTTCTTT.

Details on this clone: An end of the junction does not agree with germline; a read error may underlie this. The chain combines TRBV7-9 with TRBJ2-7; D might be TRBD1 or TRBD2, each matching 5 bases. The CDR3 is 14 residues long. CDR1 and CDR2 from the germline V gene are SEHNR and FQNEAQ (reference sequence). The CDR3 sequence is CASSLGRGSHEQYF. CDR3 coding DNA: TGTGCCAGCAGCCTGGGACGTGGCTCCCACGAGCAGTACTTC.

This chain joins TRBV2 and TRBJ1-2, with D unclear. V was shortened by 3 bases and J by 3 bases, with 11 bases between the two germline ends. CDR3 size: 14 residues. Per germline, CDR1 SNHLY and CDR2 FYNNEI. The CDR3: CASSDPRVDYGYTF. The CDR3 nucleotides read TGTGCCAGCAGTGATCCCCGGGTCGACTATGGCTACACCTTC.

This chain links TRBV6-1 with TRBJ1-1; D might be TRBD1 (5 bases). Between the trimmed V and J ends, which lost 7 bases and 4 bases, there was a span of 13 bases. The CDR3 loop spans 13 amino acids. CDR1 is MNHNS, CDR2 SASEGT, per germline. The CDR3 sequence: CASNQGGSTEAFF. The DNA of the CDR3 is TGTGCCAGCAACCAGGGTGGGAGCACTGAAGCTTTCTTT.

This chain connects TRBV6-1 to TRBJ2-1; the D gene is possibly TRBD1 (5 bases). CDR1 and CDR2 from the germline V gene are MNHNS and SASEGT. V lost 4 bases and J lost 5, with 6 bases in between. This CDR3 is built from 12 residues. CDR3 DNA sequence: TGTGCCAGCAGTGCAGGGAACAATGAGCAGTTCTTC. Translating gives CASSAGNNEQFF.

The sample holds one count of this clone. This chain joins TRBV28 and TRBJ1-2, with D possibly being TRBD1 (5 bases). The CDR3 is 14 residues long. V was trimmed by 4 bases and J by 9 bases, leaving 18 bases between them. Germline CDR1 reads MDHEN; CDR2 reads SYDVKM. CDR3 amino acids: CASSSVGTARRYTF. CDR3 in DNA: TGTGCCAGCAGTTCAGTTGGGACCGCCAGGCGCTACACCTTC.

This rearrangement joins TRBV5-6 to TRBJ2-2; 8 positions agree with TRBD2. V was clipped by 4 bases and J by 5 bases; unmatched bases: 7. The CDR3 extends over 15 amino acids. Germline assignment: CDR1 SGHDT and CDR2 YYEEEE. The DNA of the CDR3 is TGTGCCAGCAGCCTAGGACTAGCTACTACCGGGGAGCTGTTTTTT. Its protein product is CASSLGLATTGELFF. The full variable domain, in which reference TRBV5-6 and TRBJ2-2 provide the parts outside the CDR3, is DAGVTQSPTHLIKTRGQQVTLRCSPKSGHDTVSWYQQALGQGPQFIFQYYEEEERQRGNFPDRFSGHQFPNYSSELNVNALLLGDSALYLCASSLGLATTGELFFGEGSRLTVL.

The chain recombines TRBV7-2 with TRBJ2-5; D unclear. This CDR3 is 12 amino acids long. Germline values: CDR1 SGHTA, CDR2 FQGNSA. V was cut by 2 bases and J by 5 bases, with 6 bases left in between. CDR3 in amino acids: CASSLLRETQYF. The CDR3 region has the DNA TGTGCCAGCAGCTTATTAAGGGAGACCCAGTACTTC.

V gene TRBV10-2 combines with J gene TRBJ2-7; TRBD2 aligns across 8 bases. Germline CDR1 reads WSHSY; CDR2 reads SAAADI. The V and J ends lost 3 bases and 0 bases, in that order; junction bases with no gene match: 10. The CDR3 extends over 17 amino acids. This CDR3 reads CASSDPTSGMISYEQYF. CDR3 nucleotide sequence: TGCGCCAGCAGTGACCCTACTAGCGGAATGATCTCCTACGAGCAGTACTTC.

CDR3 amino acids: CASSETGFSYEQYF. CDR3 nucleotides: TGCGCCAGCAGCGAGACAGGATTCTCCTACGAGCAGTACTTC. The chain is built from TRBV5-1 and TRBJ2-7; TRBD1 might be the D (6 bases). Per germline, CDR1 SGHRS and CDR2 YFSETQ. The CDR3 has 14 amino acids. Trimming left V 4 bases short and J 0 bases short, with 11 bases between.

The chain has TRBV5-5 and TRBJ1-2, with 12 bases identical to TRBD1. The length of the CDR3 is 16 residues. Trimming cost V 4 bases and J 1 base; bases outside gene matches: 5. CDR1 and CDR2 from the germline V gene are SGHKS and YYEKEE (reference sequence). DNA for the CDR3: TGTGCCAGCAGCCAGGGACAGGGGGCATATAACTATGGCTACACCTTC. Its translation: CASSQGQGAYNYGYTF.

V and J are TRBV14 and TRBJ1-6; D is possibly TRBD1 (5 bases). CDR1 SGHDN and CDR2 FVKESK come from the germline V gene. The length of the CDR3 is 13 residues. With 5 bases removed from V and 7 bases from J, the gap between germline ends came to 9 bases. The CDR3 protein is CASSRQKNSPLHF. In DNA, the CDR3 is TGTGCCAGCAGCAGACAGAAAAATTCACCCCTCCACTTT.

The chain couples TRBV4-3 to TRBJ1-1; a possible D gene is TRBD1 (5 bases). The CDR3 sequence is 14 residues long. With 0 bases removed from V and 1 base from J, the gap between germline ends came to 6 bases. Germline-derived CDR1 and CDR2 are LGHNA and YSLEER. CDR3 DNA: TGCGCCAGCAGCCAAGATCAGGGGAACACTGAAGCTTTCTTT. Protein: CASSQDQGNTEAFF.

This clone was seen just once. This chain links TRBV6-4 with TRBJ2-2, with a possible D match to TRBD1 (6 bases). Germline V gene lookup returns CDR1 MRHNA and CDR2 SNTAGT. V was trimmed by 3 bases and J by 5 bases, leaving 7 bases between them. This CDR3 is built from 13 residues. Here the CDR3 reads CASSEQGTGELFF. The CDR3 nucleotides read TGTGCCAGCAGTGAACAGGGTACCGGGGAGCTGTTTTTT.